Below, 31 T cell receptor beta chains from the same sample are listed, as sequenced in a study of response to subunit inactivated influenza vaccine. One entry per CDR3 protein, called by TCRdb with MiXCR from the RT-PCR reads. Of about 540,000 distinct CDR3 sequences in the sample, under 30% were seen once. These data were likewise used in another study, on T cells expressing NK-cell markers. That report adds: Scientists made TCR beta cDNA using 5'RACE template switching with UMIs.

The specimen comprised CD4+ T cells sorted from PBMCs, sampled 11 to 12 days after vaccination. These receptors originate from a man aged 45-65 years who received an inactivated influenza vaccine.

The V and J genes are TRBV2 and TRBJ2-3; D gene ambiguous. The V gene's germline CDR1 is SNHLY and CDR2 FYNNEI. This CDR3 has 14 residues. V was cut by 7 bases and J by 0 bases, with 11 bases left in between. CDR3 region: CASTETSSTDTQYF. Written as DNA, the CDR3 is TGTGCCAGCACGGAGACCTCTAGCACAGATACGCAGTATTTT. Combining the CDR3 with reference TRBV2 and TRBJ2-3 gives the whole variable domain EPEVTQTPSHQVTQMGQEVILRCVPISNHLYFYWYRQILGQKVEFLVSFYNNEISEKSEIFDDQFSVERPDGSNFTLKIRSTKLEDSAMYFCASTETSSTDTQYFGPGTRLTVL.

CDR3 amino acids: CASMRLAGNTDTQYF. Written as DNA, the CDR3 is TGCGCCAGCATGCGACTAGCGGGGAACACAGATACGCAGTATTTT. This chain joins TRBV5-1 and TRBJ2-3, with TRBD2 identical over 11 bases. The germline CDR1 and CDR2 sequences are SGHRS and YFSETQ. Trimming cost V 6 bases and J 2 bases; bases outside gene matches: 5. The CDR3 runs 15 residues.

For the CDR3, the DNA is TGTGCCAGCCAACAGGGGACCGTCAATGAGCAGTTCTTC. This codes for CASQQGTVNEQFF. This chain uses TRBV7-9 with TRBJ2-1; the match to TRBD1 covers 7 bases. This CDR3 has 13 residues. V shed 8 bases and J 6 bases; nucleotides not matched to a gene: 7. CDR1 is SEHNR and CDR2 is FQNEAQ in the germline V gene (reference sequence).

The rearrangement uses TRBV12-3 or TRBV12-4 and TRBJ1-1, with D perhaps TRBD1 (5 bases). Trimming took off 7 bases at V and 0 bases at J, with 15 bases between the two ends. CDR3 length: 15 residues. CDR3 loop: CASIPRRTMNTEAFF. The CDR3 DNA is TGTGCCAGCATTCCACGGAGGACAATGAACACTGAAGCTTTCTTT.

The chain uses TRBV6-1 and TRBJ2-3; perhaps D is TRBD1 or TRBD2 (5 bases each). The CDR3 sequence is 14 residues long. V lost 2 bases and J lost 4, with 10 bases in between. Per germline, CDR1 MNHNS and CDR2 SASEGT. The CDR3 sequence: CASSERDGSDTQYF. The CDR3 DNA follows: TGTGCCAGCAGTGAAAGGGACGGTTCAGATACGCAGTATTTT.

The chain couples TRBV27 to TRBJ1-2; 9 bases line up with TRBD1. The CDR3 runs to 14 residues. The junction had 5 bases not matched to a gene; V was cut back by 6 bases and J by 3 bases. Germline-derived CDR1 and CDR2 are MNHEY and SMNVEV (reference sequence). The CDR3 region has the DNA TGTGCCAGCAGACGGACAGGGGATTACTATGGCTACACCTTC. This encodes CASRRTGDYYGYTF.

CDR3 amino acids: CASSLGHGPNTGELFF. The CDR3 DNA reads TGCGCCAGCAGCTTGGGGCATGGTCCGAACACCGGGGAGCTGTTTTTT. The chain joins TRBV5-1 to TRBJ2-2; D call uncertain. The CDR3 extends over 16 amino acids. CDR1 is SGHRS and CDR2 is YFSETQ in the germline V gene. The ends were cut back, 0 bases at V and 0 bases at J, with 9 bases in the middle.

The chain joins TRBV7-8 to TRBJ2-3; 10 nucleotides line up with TRBD2. This CDR3 contains 16 residues. V gave up 5 bases and J gave up 2 bases; unmatched junction bases: 7. The germline V gene has CDR1 SGHVS and CDR2 FQNEAQ. The CDR3 protein is CASSSQREGPTDTQYF. DNA of the CDR3: TGTGCCAGCAGCAGCCAGCGGGAGGGCCCCACAGATACGCAGTATTTT.

The rearrangement joins TRBV20-1 to TRBJ2-7, with 12 nucleotides matching TRBD1. The germline V gene encodes CDR1 DFQATT and CDR2 SNEGSKA (reference sequence). Losses at the gene ends were 5 bases for V and 4 bases for J; bases not matched to a gene: 6. CDR3 size: 14 residues. CDR3 protein: CSARGTGGLYEQYF. In DNA, the CDR3 is TGCAGTGCTCGTGGGACAGGGGGCCTGTACGAGCAGTACTTC.

This clonotype was counted a few times. The chain is built from TRBV2 and TRBJ2-7; 7 positions match TRBD1. Trimming cost V 4 bases and J 0 bases; bases outside gene matches: 3. Germline CDR1 SNHLY, CDR2 FYNNEI. The CDR3 is made up of 14 amino acids. CDR3 nucleotides: TGTGCCAGCAGTGCGGACAGGTACTCCTACGAGCAGTACTTC. This sequence encodes CASSADRYSYEQYF.

This clonotype was observed once. The chain is built from TRBV14 and TRBJ2-3, with TRBD2 as a possible D gene (5 bases). Germline values: CDR1 SGHDN, CDR2 FVKESK. CDR3 length: 17 amino acids. V dropped 5 bases and J dropped 2 bases, with 20 bases sitting between them. In DNA, the CDR3 is TGTGCCAGCAGCAAGGGAACTAGAGCGTTACCCACAGATACGCAGTATTTT. It specifies CASSKGTRALPTDTQYF.

The chain uses TRBV27 and TRBJ2-7, with D unclear. The CDR3 runs 13 residues. With 6 bases removed from V and 4 bases from J, the gap between germline ends came to 13 bases. Germline assignment: CDR1 MNHEY and CDR2 SMNVEV (reference sequence). CDR3 sequence (DNA): TGTGCCAGCAGAACGTTGGGTGGGTACGAGCAGTACTTC. Translating it yields CASRTLGGYEQYF.

V usage is TRBV5-1 and J usage is TRBJ1-5; 8 nucleotides match TRBD1. Per germline, CDR1 SGHRS and CDR2 YFSETQ. V lost 2 bases and J lost 7; bases outside the gene matches: 2. The CDR3 is 13 residues long. The chain's CDR3 is CASSFGTGQPQHF. CDR3 DNA: TGCGCCAGCAGCTTTGGGACAGGACAGCCCCAGCATTTT.

This chain links TRBV19 with TRBJ2-5; D unresolved. Trimming took off 3 bases at V and 1 base at J, with 6 bases between the two ends. CDR1 LNHDA and CDR2 SQIVND come from the germline V gene (reference sequence). The CDR3 is 13 residues long. CDR3 in amino acids: CASSIHGQETQYF. CDR3 DNA: TGTGCCAGTAGTATTCACGGCCAAGAGACCCAGTACTTC.

V is TRBV12-3 or TRBV12-4 and J is TRBJ2-3; D gene uncertain. Deletions cut 1 base from V and 1 base from J, with 6 bases between. The CDR3 consists of 14 residues. For the CDR3, the DNA is TGTGCCAGCAGTTTAGGACCGCGCACAGATACGCAGTATTTT. It yields the protein CASSLGPRTDTQYF.

This chain joins TRBV6-1 and TRBJ2-6; TRBD2 might be the D (6 bases). The CDR3 is made up of 15 amino acids. Germline CDR1 is MNHNS and CDR2 is SASEGT. Trimming cost V 7 bases and J 2 bases, with 12 bases left between them. The CDR3 loop reads CASTWGGTGANVLTF. The CDR3 region has the DNA TGTGCCAGCACCTGGGGCGGGACTGGGGCCAACGTCCTGACTTTC.

This clonotype was found many times. The chain combines TRBV5-1 with TRBJ2-7; D is perhaps TRBD1 (6 bases). Germline V gene data show CDR1 as SGHRS and CDR2 as YFSETQ. V lost 4 bases and J lost 3, with 11 bases in between. This CDR3 is 13 amino acids long. CDR3 DNA: TGCGCCAGCAGCCCGGGACACGTCTACGAGCAGTACTTC. Translation gives CASSPGHVYEQYF. The variable domain in full, with the rest retrieved from reference TRBV5-1 and TRBJ2-7, is KAGVTQTPRYLIKTRGQQVTLSCSPISGHRSVSWYQQTPGQGLQFLFEYFSETQRNKGNFPGRFSGRQFSNSRSEMNVSTLELGDSALYLCASSPGHVYEQYFGPGTRLTVT.

This clonotype was detected a few times. For the CDR3, the DNA is TGCAGTGCTAGTGGTCCGGGACTAGCGGGGCCCACAGATACGCAGTATTTT. Protein: CSASGPGLAGPTDTQYF. The chain employs TRBV20-1 and TRBJ2-3, with 13 bases that match TRBD2. The CDR3 contains 17 residues. V gave up 3 bases and J gave up 2 bases; unmatched junction bases: 8. Germline values: CDR1 DFQATT, CDR2 SNEGSKA (reference sequence).

The chain recombines TRBV20-1 with TRBJ1-3; no reliable D call. Germline lookup yields CDR1 DFQATT and CDR2 SNEGSKA (reference sequence). The V end was cut by 3 bases, the J end by 0 bases, with 9 bases between. The CDR3 has 14 residues. The CDR3 nucleotides are TGCAGTGCTAGTCGCTCCGGCTCTGGAAACACCATATATTTT. This sequence encodes CSASRSGSGNTIYF.

This clonotype has a handful of counts. The J gene is TRBJ2-1, the V gene TRBV12-3 or TRBV12-4; 8 bases align to TRBD2. The CDR3 is 14 amino acids. J lost 2 bases, V lost 6 bases, and 3 bases had no gene match. The CDR3 DNA reads as TGTGCCAGCAGCGGCGGGAGGACCTACAATGAGCAGTTCTTC. Its translation is CASSGGRTYNEQFF.

The chain carries TRBV20-1 and TRBJ2-3, with 9 bases lining up with TRBD1. From germline, CDR1 is DFQATT and CDR2 SNEGSKA (reference sequence). V shed 6 bases and J 0 bases; nucleotides not matched to a gene: 7. The CDR3 is 15 amino acids. The CDR3 DNA reads TGCAGTGCCATTGACAGGGGGGGTAGCACAGATACGCAGTATTTT. Protein product: CSAIDRGGSTDTQYF.

The chain is built from TRBV6-6 and TRBJ1-2; TRBD1 matches at 7 bases. This CDR3 is 12 amino acids long. V trimming: 5 bases; J trimming: 8 bases; junction bases outside the gene matches: 5. Germline-derived CDR1 and CDR2 are MNHNY and SVGAGI (reference sequence). CDR3 protein: CASSRQGEGYTF. In nucleotides, the CDR3 is TGTGCCAGCAGTCGACAGGGCGAGGGCTACACCTTC.

This clonotype was recorded a few times. This rearrangement joins TRBV28 to TRBJ2-2, with TRBD2 as a possible D gene (7 bases). The germline V gene encodes CDR1 MDHEN and CDR2 SYDVKM. V was trimmed by 3 bases and J by 3 bases, leaving 11 bases between them. The CDR3 sequence is 15 residues long. The CDR3 DNA sequence: TGTGCCAGCAGTTTTGCGGGGGCGCACACCGGGGAGCTGTTTTTT. It yields the protein CASSFAGAHTGELFF.

The chain combines TRBV11-2 with TRBJ2-3, with a weak D call TRBD2 (5 bases). Trimming shortened V by 2 bases and J by 3 bases, and 18 bases separated the two germline ends. The germline V gene encodes CDR1 SGHAT and CDR2 FQNNGV. This CDR3 is built from 17 residues. The CDR3 bases are TGTGCCAGCAGCTTACCGGGCCACCGTCTAGCTACAGATACGCAGTATTTT. Protein product: CASSLPGHRLATDTQYF.

A few counts support this clonotype. This CDR3 reads CASSYGTSGKTQYF. In DNA, the CDR3 is TGTGCCAGCAGCTATGGGACTAGCGGGAAGACGCAGTATTTT. The rearrangement joins TRBV11-2 to TRBJ2-3; 13 positions match TRBD2. Germline lookup yields CDR1 SGHAT and CDR2 FQNNGV. The CDR3 loop spans 14 amino acids. Trimming removed 4 bases from V and 9 bases from J; junction bases left unmatched: 4.

This clonotype was counted ten times or more. The rearrangement uses TRBV5-1 and TRBJ1-4; no definite D call. From germline, CDR1 is SGHRS and CDR2 YFSETQ. This CDR3 has 13 amino acids. V was cut by 0 bases and J by 8 bases, with 8 bases left in between. The CDR3 protein is CASSLAPSEKLFF. The CDR3 DNA reads TGCGCCAGCAGCTTGGCCCCCTCCGAAAAACTGTTTTTT.

In its sample, this clonotype was seen a few times. The chain links TRBV5-1 to TRBJ2-6, with D tentatively TRBD1 (6 bases). CDR1 is SGHRS and CDR2 is YFSETQ in the germline V gene. This CDR3 has 16 residues. The V end lost 1 base, the J end lost 0 bases, and 8 bases lay between the germline ends. CDR3 nucleotide sequence: TGCGCCAGCAGCTTGCAGGGGAGCTCTGGGGCCAACGTCCTGACTTTC. It translates to CASSLQGSSGANVLTF.

This clonotype was observed a handful of times. The chain employs TRBV27 and TRBJ2-3; TRBD2 matches at 10 bases. CDR1 is MNHEY, CDR2 SMNVEV, per germline (reference sequence). The CDR3 extends over 18 amino acids. Trimming took 7 bases from V and 3 from J; bases not matched to a gene: 16. As DNA, the CDR3 is TGTGCCAGCAACCCCCTGGGGAAAGCGGGAGGGTTGACAGATACGCAGTATTTT. This gives the protein CASNPLGKAGGLTDTQYF.

The chain has TRBV6-1 and TRBJ2-1; 10 nucleotides agree with TRBD2. CDR1 and CDR2 (germline): MNHNS, SASEGT. The CDR3 spans 15 residues. V shed 6 bases, J shed 7 bases, and the junction held 9 bases outside the gene matches. The CDR3 DNA is TGTGCCAGCAGAACGCTAGCGGGAGCTGGTAATGAGCAGTTCTTC. It translates to CASRTLAGAGNEQFF.

V usage is TRBV11-2 and J usage is TRBJ1-4, with TRBD1 identical over 10 bases. The germline gives CDR1 SGHAT, CDR2 FQNNGV. The CDR3 loop spans 15 amino acids. V shed 7 bases, J shed 6 bases, and the junction held 8 bases outside the gene matches. CDR3 sequence: CASTDTGTGDEKLFF. For the CDR3, the DNA is TGTGCCAGCACCGATACCGGGACAGGGGATGAAAAACTGTTTTTT.

V usage is TRBV28 and J usage is TRBJ2-1; TRBD1 agrees at 11 bases. The CDR3 covers 16 residues. The V segment lost 5 bases and the J segment 6 bases; nucleotides outside the gene matches: 9. Germline loops: CDR1 MDHEN, CDR2 SYDVKM. CDR3 DNA sequence: TGTGCCAGCAGTGGAAGCGGGACAGGGGGTTTCAATGAGCAGTTCTTC. Translated, it gives CASSGSGTGGFNEQFF.